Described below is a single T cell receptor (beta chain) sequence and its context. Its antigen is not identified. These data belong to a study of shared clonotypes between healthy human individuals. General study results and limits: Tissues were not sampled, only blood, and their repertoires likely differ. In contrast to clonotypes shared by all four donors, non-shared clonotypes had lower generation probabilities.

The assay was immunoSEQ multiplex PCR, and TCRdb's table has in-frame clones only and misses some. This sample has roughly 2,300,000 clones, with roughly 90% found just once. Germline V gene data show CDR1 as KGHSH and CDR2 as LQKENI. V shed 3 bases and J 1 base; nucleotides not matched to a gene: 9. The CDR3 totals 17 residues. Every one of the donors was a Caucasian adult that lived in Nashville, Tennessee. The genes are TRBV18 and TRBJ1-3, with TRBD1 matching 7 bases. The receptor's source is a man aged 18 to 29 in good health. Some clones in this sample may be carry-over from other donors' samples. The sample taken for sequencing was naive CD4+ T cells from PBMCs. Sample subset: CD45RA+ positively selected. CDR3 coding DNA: TGTGCCAGCTCACCGCAACTAACAGGGGCATCTGGAAACACCATATATTTT. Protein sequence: CASSPQLTGASGNTIYF.